This TCR beta chain is from a study of blood T cells in healthy people across ages. General observations from the study: Conclusively comparing naive with antigen-experienced cells was impossible with unsorted PBMCs. Compared with aged donors, long-lived donors showed fewer expanded clones, suggesting selection.

The germline V gene encodes CDR1 SGHTA and CDR2 FQGNSA. Trimming removed 1 base from V and 2 bases from J, with 18 bases in between. This CDR3 is 18 amino acids long. Comment on this clonotype: Its antigen is currently unknown.

Every sample had a minimum of 6.5 million PBMCs isolated. With a J-beta primer mix and a sample-barcoded 5' primer, a second PCR ran about 7 to 12 cycles. MiXCR was run by TCRdb on the 5' RACE reads, yielding one entry per CDR3 protein. The data hold 1 million or so distinct CDR3 sequences, with less than 50% observed a single time. The source of this sequence is a woman aged 60-75 years in good health. Source material: blood. The V and J genes are TRBV7-2 and TRBJ2-1, with D hard to call. CDR3 coding DNA: TGTGCCAGCAGCTTAGAGCTTAAACTGCGGAGCCCCTACAATGAGCAGTTCTTC. Protein sequence: CASSLELKLRSPYNEQFF.